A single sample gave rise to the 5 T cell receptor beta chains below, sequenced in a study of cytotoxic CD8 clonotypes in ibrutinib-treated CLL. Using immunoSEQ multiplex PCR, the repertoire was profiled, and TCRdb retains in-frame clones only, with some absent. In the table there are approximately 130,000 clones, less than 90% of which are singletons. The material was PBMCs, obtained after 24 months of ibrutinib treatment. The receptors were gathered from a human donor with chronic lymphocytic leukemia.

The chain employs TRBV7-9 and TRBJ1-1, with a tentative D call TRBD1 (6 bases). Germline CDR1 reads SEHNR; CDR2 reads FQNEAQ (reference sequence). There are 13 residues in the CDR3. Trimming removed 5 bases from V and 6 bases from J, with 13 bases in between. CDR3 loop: CASSPSRQAEAFF. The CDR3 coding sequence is TGTGCCAGCAGCCCCTCCCGACAGGCTGAAGCTTTCTTT.

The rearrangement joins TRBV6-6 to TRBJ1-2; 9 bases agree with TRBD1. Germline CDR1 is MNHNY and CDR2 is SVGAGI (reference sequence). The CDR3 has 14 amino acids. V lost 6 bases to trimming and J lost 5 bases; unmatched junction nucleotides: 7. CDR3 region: CASRDTGGSYGYTF. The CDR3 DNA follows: TGTGCCAGCAGGGATACAGGGGGCTCTTATGGCTACACCTTC.

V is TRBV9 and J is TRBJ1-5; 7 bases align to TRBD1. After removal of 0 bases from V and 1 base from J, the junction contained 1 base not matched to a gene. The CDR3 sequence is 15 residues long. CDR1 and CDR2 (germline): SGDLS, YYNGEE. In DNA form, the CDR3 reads TGTGCCAGCAGCGTAGCAGGGGGAAGCAATCAGCCCCAGCATTTT. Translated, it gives CASSVAGGSNQPQHF.

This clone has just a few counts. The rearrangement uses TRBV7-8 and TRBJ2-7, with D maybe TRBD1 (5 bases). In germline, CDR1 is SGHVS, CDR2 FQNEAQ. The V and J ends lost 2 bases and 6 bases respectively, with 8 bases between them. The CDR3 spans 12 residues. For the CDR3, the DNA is TGTGCCAGCAGCTTACAGGGCGGCGAGCAGTACTTC. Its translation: CASSLQGGEQYF.

Here the CDR3 DNA reads TGTGCCAGCAGTGATCAGGGCCCTCCTCTTGGAAACACCATATATTTT. This codes for CASSDQGPPLGNTIYF. This chain connects TRBV2 to TRBJ1-3; a possible D gene is TRBD1 (5 bases). The CDR3 totals 16 residues. The V gene's germline CDR1 is SNHLY and CDR2 FYNNEI. V lost 3 bases and J 3 bases, leaving 15 bases between the germline ends.